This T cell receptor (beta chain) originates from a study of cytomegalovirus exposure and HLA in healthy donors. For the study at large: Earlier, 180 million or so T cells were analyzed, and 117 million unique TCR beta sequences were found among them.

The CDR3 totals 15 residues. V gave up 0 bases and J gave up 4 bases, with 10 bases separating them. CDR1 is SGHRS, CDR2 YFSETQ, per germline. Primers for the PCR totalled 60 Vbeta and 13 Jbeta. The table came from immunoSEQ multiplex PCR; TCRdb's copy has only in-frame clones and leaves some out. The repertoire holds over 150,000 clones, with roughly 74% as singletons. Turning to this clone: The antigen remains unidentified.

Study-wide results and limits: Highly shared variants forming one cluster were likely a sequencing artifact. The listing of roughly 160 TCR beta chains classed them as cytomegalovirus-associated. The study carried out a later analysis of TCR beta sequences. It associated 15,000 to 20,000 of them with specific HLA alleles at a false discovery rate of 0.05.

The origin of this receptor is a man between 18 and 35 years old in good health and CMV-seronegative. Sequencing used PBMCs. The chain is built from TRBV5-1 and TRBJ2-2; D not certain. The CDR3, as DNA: TGCGCCAGCAGCTTGGCGGTAGCTTCCACCGGGGAGCTGTTTTTT. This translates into CASSLAVASTGELFF.